This T cell receptor beta chain is drawn from a study of blood T cell repertoires in COVID-19. Whole-study context: Samples taken during acute and convalescent COVID-19 were collected in the United States, Italy and Spain. T cells, B-cell-depleted T cells, or PBMCs supplied cDNA or gDNA.

The CDR3 totals 16 residues. In germline, CDR1 is SGHRS, CDR2 YFSETQ. The V gene end was trimmed by 0 bases and the J gene end by 5 bases; junction bases not matched to a gene: 5. In the authors' workflow: Nucleated cell counts were estimated from reference gene primer amplification. The protocol was immunoSEQ multiplex PCR, while the TCRdb copy is restricted to in-frame clones and leaves out a portion. The D gene and trimming were derived from the DNA, and the V and J assignments and clone size from that table. Here the sample spans about 110,000 clones, roughly 83% being singletons. V is TRBV5-1 and J is TRBJ1-6; 7 bases align to TRBD1. The receptor's source is a woman aged 60-75 years with acute or convalescent COVID-19. The material sequenced was peripheral blood. The CDR3 DNA follows: TGCGCCAGCAGCTTGGCAGGACAGGCTAATAATTCACCCCTCCACTTT. Translation gives CASSLAGQANNSPLHF. Supplemented by reference TRBV5-1 and TRBJ1-6, the full variable domain reads KAGVTQTPRYLIKTRGQQVTLSCSPISGHRSVSWYQQTPGQGLQFLFEYFSETQRNKGNFPGRFSGRQFSNSRSEMNVSTLELGDSALYLCASSLAGQANNSPLHFGNGTRLTVT.